This T cell receptor (beta chain) appears in the sequencing data of a study of TIL therapy for anti-PD-1-resistant metastatic lung cancer. At the level of the study: Patients then received nivolumab; progressors got lymphodepletion, TIL and IL-2. Tumors had a median PD-L1 proportion score of approximately 6.4%. Whole-study results and caveats: Infused TIL clonotypes partially replaced the baseline blood repertoire, then decayed over months.

The CDR3 has 16 amino acids. Unmatched junction bases numbered 8, after V lost 0 bases and J lost 7 bases. Germline lookup yields CDR1 MGHRA and CDR2 YSYEKL. This was the immunoSEQ v3 assay. The data were produced by immunoSEQ multiplex PCR, yet TCRdb's version contains in-frame clones alone and is incomplete. The repertoire holds approximately 10,000 clones, with around 80% as singletons. The time point is: pre-treatment sample, taken before nivolumab and TIL therapy. Enrollment ran from late 2017 to early 2020. On this clone itself: Its antigen remains unknown.

The rearrangement joins TRBV4-1 to TRBJ2-3, with 9 bases that match TRBD1. This sequence was found in a person aged 25-80 years with non-small cell lung cancer. This specimen consisted of blood, obtained at baseline. Here the CDR3 reads CASSQDEDRGRNTQYF. The CDR3 DNA follows: TGCGCCAGCAGCCAAGATGAGGACAGGGGACGAAATACGCAGTATTTT.